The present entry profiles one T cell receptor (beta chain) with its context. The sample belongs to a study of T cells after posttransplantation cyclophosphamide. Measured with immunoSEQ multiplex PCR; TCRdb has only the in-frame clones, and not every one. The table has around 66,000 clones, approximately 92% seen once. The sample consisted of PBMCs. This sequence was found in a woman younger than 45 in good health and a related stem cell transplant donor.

The CDR3 spells CASSPPLTNTGELFF. The CDR3 coding sequence is TGCGCCAGCAGCCCGCCACTCACGAACACCGGGGAGCTGTTTTTT. This rearrangement joins TRBV5-1 to TRBJ2-2; D remains unclear. V was pared by 4 bases and J by 0 bases, with 10 bases between. In germline, CDR1 is SGHRS, CDR2 YFSETQ. CDR3 length: 15 residues.